Detailed here is one T cell receptor beta chain. The V end was cut by 5 bases, the J end by 8 bases, with 17 bases between. CDR1 and CDR2 from the germline V gene are SGHRS and YFSETQ. There are 14 residues in the CDR3. These data originate in a study of long-term antiretroviral therapy in people with HIV. Samples were assayed with immunoSEQ v3.0 at survey level. Data came from immunoSEQ multiplex PCR; TCRdb stores just in-frame clones and leaves some out. The repertoire holds about 16,000 clones, with roughly 84% as singletons. The chain employs TRBV5-1 and TRBJ2-1; D unclear. The material was unsorted PBMCs, obtained 0.5 years after starting antiretroviral therapy. The receptor comes from a woman in her forties with HIV. Here the CDR3 reads CASRLGLSFDEQFF. The CDR3 bases are TGCGCCAGCAGATTAGGGCTTAGTTTTGATGAGCAGTTCTTC.